Listed below are T cell receptor beta chains from one sample, sequenced in a study of blood T cell repertoires in COVID-19. The protocol was immunoSEQ multiplex PCR, while the TCRdb copy is restricted to in-frame clones and leaves out a portion. Among more than 200,000 clones listed, under 90% were seen once. The sample comprised peripheral blood. These receptor sequences come from a man between 60 and 75 years old with acute or convalescent COVID-19. Both conserved end residues are part of each CDR3. A D gene is named only where the DNA matches it firmly. The size of a clone is reported for some rows only, either as once, few or many, or as a class for expanded clones.

>TRBD1|TRBJ2-3|-|TRBV6-2/TRBV6-3
CASSYRGTGSTDTQYF
TGTGCCAGCAGTTACCGCGGGACAGGGAGCACAGATACGCAGTATTTT
>TRBD2|TRBJ2-7|-|TRBV11-1
CASSSRTSGKYEQYF
TGTGCCAGCAGCTCCCGGACTAGCGGGAAGTACGAGCAGTACTTC
>TRBD1|TRBJ1-1|-|TRBV2
CASRGDRLNTEAFF
TGTGCCAGCAGGGGGGACAGGCTGAACACTGAAGCTTTCTTT
>-|TRBJ1-1|-|TRBV7-9
CASSLQVRWNTEAFF
TGTGCCAGCAGCTTACAAGTCAGGTGGAACACTGAAGCTTTCTTT
>TRBD1|TRBJ2-2|-|TRBV2
CASSGGQGARELFF
TGTGCCAGCAGCGGGGGACAGGGGGCGAGGGAGCTGTTTTTT
>TRBD1|TRBJ1-1|-|TRBV6-5
CASSRDRAYEAFF
TGTGCCAGCAGTAGGGACAGGGCCTATGAAGCTTTCTTT
>TRBD2|TRBJ2-7|-|TRBV28
CASGLAGPYEQYF
TGTGCCAGCGGGCTAGCGGGCCCCTACGAGCAGTACTTC
>TRBD2|TRBJ2-5|once|TRBV5-4
CASSLPGTKETQYF
TGTGCCAGCAGCTTACCCGGGACTAAAGAGACCCAGTACTTC
>-|TRBJ2-1|-|TRBV4-1
CASSQGAADEQFF
TGCGCCAGCAGCCAAGGAGCAGCGGATGAGCAGTTCTTC
>-|TRBJ2-1|once|TRBV29-1
CSVEGDLVRYNEQFF
TGCAGCGTTGAAGGCGATTTAGTCAGGTACAATGAGCAGTTCTTC
>-|TRBJ1-4|-|TRBV3-1/TRBV3-2
CASSQVAGTRVEKLFF
TGTGCCAGCAGCCAAGTCGCCGGGACAAGGGTCGAAAAACTGTTTTTT
>TRBD1|TRBJ1-5|-|TRBV19
CASSIGGQGGQPQHF
TGTGCCAGTAGTATAGGGGGACAGGGCGGTCAGCCCCAGCATTTT
>-|TRBJ2-2|-|TRBV4-1
CASSQGRYTGELFF
TGCGCCAGCAGCCAAGGCCGGTACACCGGGGAGCTGTTTTTT
>TRBD2|TRBJ2-3|-|TRBV5-8
CASSFPSGRLTDTQYF
TGTGCCAGCAGCTTCCCTAGCGGGAGGTTGACAGATACGCAGTATTTT
>TRBD1|TRBJ1-5|-|TRBV28
CASSIGGAGNQPQHF
TGTGCCAGCAGTATAGGGGGCGCGGGCAATCAGCCCCAGCATTTT
>TRBD2|TRBJ2-4|-|TRBV7-9
CASSLALAGDPIQYF
TGTGCCAGCAGCTTAGCACTAGCGGGAGATCCCATTCAGTACTTC
>-|TRBJ2-6|-|TRBV3-1/TRBV3-2
CASSHRGIGANVLTF
TGTGCCAGCAGCCATAGGGGGATAGGGGCCAACGTCCTGACTTTC
>TRBD1|TRBJ2-1|-|TRBV7-9
CASSSGQGYNEQFF
TGTGCCAGCAGCTCCGGACAGGGCTACAATGAGCAGTTCTTC
>TRBD2|TRBJ2-4|once|TRBV5-1
CASSLRTSGAKNIQYF
TGCGCCAGCAGCCTACGGACTAGCGGAGCCAAAAACATTCAGTACTTC
>-|TRBJ1-5|-|TRBV4-1
CASSPRSLGNQPQHF
TGCGCCAGCAGCCCCCGGAGTCTCGGCAATCAGCCCCAGCATTTT
>-|TRBJ2-7|-|TRBV6-5
CASIRQGYEQYF
TGTGCCAGCATAAGGCAGGGGTACGAGCAGTACTTC
>TRBD2|TRBJ2-5|few|TRBV6-5
CASFGGGSGETQYF
TGTGCCAGCTTTGGCGGGGGGTCGGGAGAGACCCAGTACTTC
>TRBD2|TRBJ2-1|-|TRBV11-3
CASSKIGLAGRGEQFF
TGTGCCAGCAGCAAAATCGGACTAGCGGGCCGGGGTGAGCAGTTCTTC
>-|TRBJ1-1|-|TRBV7-9
CASSLRGAEAFF
TGTGCCAGCAGCTTAAGGGGCGCTGAAGCTTTCTTT
>TRBD1|TRBJ2-7|-|TRBV12-5
CASGMGQGNYEQYF
TGTGCTAGTGGTATGGGACAGGGGAACTACGAGCAGTACTTC